The 28 T cell receptor beta chains listed next were all sequenced from one sample in a study of cytomegalovirus exposure and HLA in healthy donors. PCR amplification relied on 60 Vbeta primers (plus 13 Jbeta primers). Here immunoSEQ multiplex PCR was the method, and the copy in TCRdb shows in-frame clones only, minus some. The sample lists around 170,000 clones; 60% to 80% were seen once. The specimen was PBMCs. The source of these receptors is a male donor in good health and CMV-seronegative.

This clone has a single count. The chain couples TRBV25-1 to TRBJ1-1; 8 nucleotides agree with TRBD1. V gave up 3 bases and J gave up 1 base; unmatched junction bases: 1. Germline lookup yields CDR1 MGHDK and CDR2 SYGVNS. The CDR3 spans 14 residues. The CDR3 region has the DNA TGTGCCAGCAGTGAGGGACAGGCGAACACTGAAGCTTTCTTT. Translated, it gives CASSEGQANTEAFF.

The chain joins TRBV9 to TRBJ2-7; weak D call: TRBD2 (6 bases). The CDR3 is made up of 15 amino acids. CDR1 is SGDLS and CDR2 is YYNGEE in the germline V gene. V was shortened by 0 bases and J by 7 bases, with 17 bases between the two germline ends. The CDR3 DNA reads TGTGCCAGCAGCGTAGGGGGACTTCCCATAGGGGAGCAGTACTTC. Its translation is CASSVGGLPIGEQYF.

This rearrangement joins TRBV7-9 to TRBJ2-1; D remains unclear. Deletions cut 5 bases from V and 0 bases from J, with 8 bases between. This CDR3 has 14 residues. Germline V gene data show CDR1 as SEHNR and CDR2 as FQNEAQ (reference sequence). CDR3 region: CASSSSSSYNEQFF. In DNA, the CDR3 is TGTGCCAGCAGCAGTAGCAGCTCCTACAATGAGCAGTTCTTC.

The chain employs TRBV4-2 and TRBJ2-3; TRBD1 matches at 8 bases. CDR3 length equals 18 residues. With V trimmed by 4 bases and J by 0 bases, 12 bases remained unmatched. Germline CDR1 LGHNA, CDR2 YNFKEQ. The CDR3 DNA reads TGTGCCAGCAGCCTCCAGGGGGCTAGCGATACTAGCACAGATACGCAGTATTTT. This sequence encodes CASSLQGASDTSTDTQYF.

The chain is built from TRBV15 and TRBJ1-4, with a weak D call TRBD1 (6 bases). In germline, CDR1 is LNHNV, CDR2 YYDKDF (reference sequence). Trimming left V 9 bases short and J 7 bases short, with 15 bases between. The CDR3 sequence is 13 residues long. CDR3 amino acids: CATPPDRFEKLFF. CDR3 DNA: TGTGCCACTCCCCCCGACAGGTTTGAAAAACTGTTTTTT.

This clone was counted between two and nine times. This CDR3 is CASSSFSETQYF. The CDR3 nucleotides read TGTGCCAGCAGCTCCTTTTCGGAGACCCAGTACTTC. The J gene is TRBJ2-5, the V gene TRBV11-2; unclear D gene. Trimming took off 4 bases at V and 5 bases at J, with 8 bases between the two ends. Germline V CDR1 and CDR2: SGHAT, FQNNGV. This CDR3 has 12 amino acids.

Only one count was recorded for this clone. The chain has TRBV27 and TRBJ2-1; 12 bases align to TRBD2. The germline V gene has CDR1 MNHEY and CDR2 SMNVEV (reference sequence). This CDR3 has 16 amino acids. V was clipped by 5 bases and J by 6 bases; unmatched bases: 8. The CDR3 nucleotides read TGTGCCAGCAGTACCCTAGCGGGAGGGTCACGCAATGAGCAGTTCTTC. Encoded protein: CASSTLAGGSRNEQFF.

This clone was recorded a few times. The V gene is TRBV15, the J gene TRBJ1-6; a possible D gene is TRBD1 (5 bases). Germline V CDR1 and CDR2: LNHNV, YYDKDF (reference sequence). This CDR3 spans 15 amino acids. The V gene lost 4 bases and the J gene lost 4 bases, with 11 bases spanning the gap. As DNA, the CDR3 is TGTGCCACCAGCAAAGACAGAATATATAATTCACCCCTCCACTTT. Its protein is CATSKDRIYNSPLHF.

CDR3 coding DNA: TGTGCCAGCAGCTCCGGACAGAGTCAAGAGACCCAGTACTTC. It encodes CASSSGQSQETQYF. J is TRBJ2-5 and V is TRBV7-9; D possibly corresponds to TRBD1 (6 bases). The CDR3 runs to 14 residues. Trimming removed 4 bases at V and 2 bases at J, with 11 bases between. Germline assignment: CDR1 SEHNR and CDR2 FQNEAQ (reference sequence).

This clone has a single count. The chain is built from TRBV7-9 and TRBJ1-1; D perhaps matches TRBD1 (5 bases). The ends were cut back, 7 bases at V and 2 bases at J, with 14 bases in the middle. CDR1 is SEHNR and CDR2 is FQNEAQ in the germline V gene (reference sequence). The CDR3 is 14 amino acids. The CDR3 nucleotides are TGTGCCAGCAACACGGGGGAAGACAACACTGAAGCTTTCTTT. It is translated as CASNTGEDNTEAFF.

The rearrangement joins TRBV4-1 to TRBJ2-7; possibly TRBD2 for D (6 bases). The germline V and J ends were trimmed by 4 bases and 2 bases, with 12 bases remaining between them. The CDR3 is 14 amino acids. CDR1 MGHRA and CDR2 YSYEKL come from the germline V gene. CDR3 in amino acids: CASSPMEGAYEQYF. Written as DNA, the CDR3 is TGCGCCAGCAGCCCTATGGAGGGAGCCTACGAGCAGTACTTC.

V and J are TRBV15 and TRBJ2-3, with no clear D. Trimming removed 5 bases from V and 0 bases from J, with 12 bases in between. Per the germline V gene, CDR1 is LNHNV and CDR2 is YYDKDF (reference sequence). This CDR3 region has 15 residues. The CDR3 spells CATSSQLPSTDTQYF. The CDR3 DNA reads TGTGCCACCAGCTCCCAACTACCGAGCACAGATACGCAGTATTTT.

The chain uses TRBV5-1 and TRBJ2-1; 11 positions agree with TRBD2. CDR1 and CDR2 from the germline V gene are SGHRS and YFSETQ. Trimming cost V 2 bases and J 4 bases; bases outside gene matches: 5. The CDR3 length is 16 residues. CDR3 sequence: CASSLTGTSGYNEQFF. For the CDR3, the DNA is TGCGCCAGCAGCTTAACCGGGACTAGCGGTTACAATGAGCAGTTCTTC.

This chain joins TRBV30 and TRBJ2-5; 12 bases align to TRBD2. Germline CDR1 reads GTSNPN; CDR2 reads SVGIG (reference sequence). V lost 4 bases to trimming and J lost 4 bases; unmatched junction nucleotides: 4. The CDR3 is made up of 14 amino acids. The CDR3: CAWTSGRVRETQYF. The CDR3 DNA sequence: TGTGCCTGGACTAGCGGGAGGGTGAGAGAGACCCAGTACTTC.

This sequence joins TRBV10-3 and TRBJ2-7; D gene ambiguous. Germline lookup yields CDR1 ENHRY and CDR2 SYGVKD. The CDR3 is 14 residues long. The V and J ends lost 2 bases and 2 bases respectively, with 10 bases between them. The CDR3 sequence is CAISEAGSPYEQYF. The CDR3, as DNA: TGTGCCATCAGTGAGGCAGGTTCACCCTACGAGCAGTACTTC.

This clone turned up a few times. The chain is built from TRBV7-2 and TRBJ2-3, with TRBD2 matching over 10 bases. The CDR3 is 16 amino acids. Germline CDR1 is SGHTA and CDR2 is FQGNSA. V dropped 2 bases and J dropped 4; count of bases not matched to a gene: 6. Here the CDR3 reads CASSLRAGGRADTQYF. The CDR3 DNA follows: TGTGCCAGCAGCTTAAGAGCGGGAGGGCGCGCAGATACGCAGTATTTT. Together with reference TRBV7-2 and TRBJ2-3, the CDR3 gives the full variable domain: GAGVSQSPSNKVTEKGKDVELRCDPISGHTALYWYRQSLGQGLEFLIYFQGNSAPDKSGLPSDRFSAERTGGSVSTLTIQRTQQEDSAVYLCASSLRAGGRADTQYFGPGTRLTVL.

The V call is TRBV6-5, the J call TRBJ2-2; 10 bases map to TRBD1. Germline values: CDR1 MNHEY, CDR2 SVGAGI. The V segment lost 3 bases and the J segment 6 bases; nucleotides outside the gene matches: 7. CDR3 length: 16 residues. CDR3 sequence (DNA): TGTGCCAGCAGTTATTCGCCGGGACAGGGGTCCGGGGAGCTGTTTTTT. This gives the protein CASSYSPGQGSGELFF.

The table lists this clone with a few counts. The chain employs TRBV7-2 and TRBJ2-1; D ambiguous. The germline V gene encodes CDR1 SGHTA and CDR2 FQGNSA. The CDR3 is 14 amino acids. V lost 2 bases to trimming and J lost 0 bases, with 5 bases between them. Written as DNA, the CDR3 is TGTGCCAGCAGCTTAACGAGCTCCTACAATGAGCAGTTCTTC. As protein: CASSLTSSYNEQFF. Full variable domain (rest looked up from reference TRBV7-2 and TRBJ2-1): GAGVSQSPSNKVTEKGKDVELRCDPISGHTALYWYRQSLGQGLEFLIYFQGNSAPDKSGLPSDRFSAERTGGSVSTLTIQRTQQEDSAVYLCASSLTSSYNEQFFGPGTRLTVL.

The chain combines TRBV6-5 with TRBJ2-7; TRBD2 matches 7 bases. Looked up from germline, CDR1 is MNHEY and CDR2 is SVGAGI. The length of the CDR3 is 15 residues. The ends lost 0 bases at V and 4 bases at J; junction bases unmatched: 6. The CDR3 DNA reads TGTGCCAGCAGTTACTCCGTTGGCGGGGGTTACGAGCAGTACTTC. Protein: CASSYSVGGGYEQYF.

The rearrangement uses TRBV18 and TRBJ2-7; 11 bases agree with TRBD2. Germline CDR1 and CDR2: KGHSH and LQKENI. Trimming cost V 3 bases and J 2 bases; bases outside gene matches: 3. The CDR3 totals 15 residues. The CDR3 region is CASSPGLAVAYEQYF. For the CDR3, the DNA is TGTGCCAGCTCACCGGGACTAGCGGTAGCCTACGAGCAGTACTTC.

The V call is TRBV4-3, the J call TRBJ1-1; D gene unclear. This CDR3 spans 13 amino acids. Germline assignment: CDR1 LGHNA and CDR2 YSLEER. Trimming pared 1 base from V and 6 bases from J, leaving 9 bases between. CDR3 region: CASSQGQLAEAFF. The DNA for the CDR3 is TGCGCCAGCAGCCAAGGGCAGCTAGCTGAAGCTTTCTTT.

CDR3 DNA sequence: TGTGCCAGCAGCCCTGGTTTGGGGCCCAAAAACATTCAGTACTTC. Translation gives CASSPGLGPKNIQYF. The chain joins TRBV11-3 to TRBJ2-4; a possible D gene is TRBD1 (5 bases). The CDR3 spans 15 residues. CDR1 is SGHNT and CDR2 is YENEEA in the germline V gene. V lost 5 bases to trimming and J lost 2 bases, with 13 bases between them.

The chain recombines TRBV10-3 with TRBJ2-7; D is unclear. Germline CDR1 ENHRY, CDR2 SYGVKD. The V end lost 6 bases, the J end lost 7 bases, and 13 bases lay between the germline ends. There are 12 residues in the CDR3. CDR3: CAISPSDGEQYF. As DNA, the CDR3 is TGTGCCATCAGCCCCAGCGACGGAGAGCAGTACTTC.

This rearrangement joins TRBV11-3 to TRBJ2-2; TRBD2 aligns across 9 bases. Germline CDR1 reads SGHNT; CDR2 reads YENEEA. J was trimmed by 7 bases and V by 0 bases; bases with no gene match: 9. This CDR3 contains 17 residues. The CDR3 bases are TGTGCCAGCAGCTTAGAGGGTAGCGGGAGACTCTTCGGGGAGCTGTTTTTT. This gives the protein CASSLEGSGRLFGELFF.

In DNA, the CDR3 is TGTGCCAGCAGCGTAGAGGGACAGGGCTACGAGCAGTACTTC. It yields the protein CASSVEGQGYEQYF. J is TRBJ2-7 and V is TRBV9; 9 bases fit TRBD1. V was clipped by 0 bases and J by 3 bases; unmatched bases: 1. From germline, CDR1 is SGDLS and CDR2 YYNGEE. The CDR3 covers 14 residues.

The genes are TRBV6-1 and TRBJ1-2; TRBD1 matches at 7 bases. CDR1 MNHNS and CDR2 SASEGT come from the germline V gene. Trimming at V came to 7 bases and at J to 3 bases, leaving 8 bases not matched to a gene. This CDR3 is built from 14 residues. The CDR3 loop is CASKRQGFDYGYTF. CDR3 coding DNA: TGTGCCAGCAAGAGACAGGGCTTTGACTATGGCTACACCTTC.

This clone was picked up a small number of times. The chain joins TRBV7-3 to TRBJ1-6, with TRBD1 matching over 7 bases. Trimming cost V 4 bases and J 7 bases; bases outside gene matches: 4. The CDR3 has 14 residues. Per germline, CDR1 SGHTA and CDR2 FQGTGA. The CDR3: CASSWDSGNSPLHF. CDR3 bases: TGTGCCAGCAGCTGGGACAGTGGGAATTCACCCCTCCACTTT.

The V and J genes are TRBV6-4 and TRBJ2-1, with D perhaps matching TRBD1 (5 bases). The V and J ends lost 3 bases and 6 bases respectively, with 12 bases between them. CDR1 is MRHNA, CDR2 SNTAGT, per germline. The length of the CDR3 is 14 residues. The CDR3 DNA follows: TGTGCCAGCAGTGAAGGGCCAGACAGCAATGAGCAGTTCTTC. Translating gives CASSEGPDSNEQFF.